This T cell receptor beta chain was identified in a study of shared clonotypes between healthy human individuals. This CDR3 comprises 13 residues. The germline V and J ends were trimmed by 7 bases and 2 bases, with 10 bases remaining between them. The germline V gene encodes CDR1 SGHNT and CDR2 YYREEE (reference sequence). Sequencing used immunoSEQ multiplex PCR; TCRdb keeps in-frame clones, though not all of them. This table has approximately 2,300,000 clones, 85% to 95% appearing once. The rearrangement links TRBV5-4 to TRBJ2-1; D remains unclear. The sequence came from a man between 18 and 35 years old in good health. Some clones in this sample may be carry-over from other donors' samples. Source material: naive CD4+ T cells from PBMCs. Indicated subset: CD45RA+ positively selected. The CDR3 protein is CASSRSTYNEQFF. CDR3 DNA: TGTGCCAGCTCCCGGAGTACCTACAATGAGCAGTTCTTC.